The entry below gives a single T cell receptor (beta chain) sequence along with its context. The specificity of this receptor is unknown. No base-level quality is on record; no much larger clone is a single base apart. This record comes from a study of blood T cells in healthy people across ages (dated by TCRdb to between 2014 and 2017). For context, the study as a whole: Template switching captured roughly one uniquely barcoded TCR beta cDNA molecule per two T cells in model experiments. Two additional independent replicas of 1 million unique cDNA reads from the same blood draw were analyzed for two donors (one aged 18 to 30 and one aged 80 or older). The donors were split into four age groups: young (average 16 years), middle-aged (nearly 40), aged (62) and long-lived (about 82). To avoid experimental bias, donors of different ages were distributed randomly across sequencing lanes. Using deep sequencing normalized with unique cDNA molecular identifiers, the study measured how TCR beta repertoire diversity changes with age.

General study outcomes and caveats: As age increased, observed TCR beta diversity per million T cells dropped in a roughly linear way, and a significant reduction was already evident by age 40. Donor CMV infection status was unknown, potentially confounding age-related changes in expanded clonotypes. A strong correlation was found between observed TCR beta diversity and the percentage of naive T cells measured by flow cytometry. Estimates of total diversity based on one million sequenced T cells were regarded as lower bounds and as underestimates. Because profiling used bulk unsorted PBMCs, naive and antigen-experienced compartments could not be compared conclusively. Compared with the aged group, the long-lived group had more naive CD4+ T cells, fewer expanded clones and increased TCR diversity, suggesting age selection.

The receptor library was made with 5' RACE. For sequencing, an Illumina HiSeq 2500 was employed. The second PCR ran for about 7 to 11 cycles and used a J-beta primer mix along with a sample-barcoded 5' primer. Each TCR beta cDNA molecule received a unique molecular identifier from a template-switch 5' adaptor carrying 12 random nucleotides. At least 2.5 million CDR3-containing paired-end reads were obtained from each sample. First-strand cDNA synthesis was performed from all RNA using the Mint cDNA synthesis kit, with priming by a TRBC-specific oligonucleotide. Following uracil-DNA glycosylase treatment, all cDNA underwent a first 18-cycle PCR with the universal primers M1SS and BC2_uni_R. The authors' analysis ran thus. For normalization, 1 million high-quality reads were randomly selected from each sample, with every read carrying a distinct molecular identifier. Reads sharing molecular identifiers were discarded rather than binned into consensus sequences. MiTCR, run with a Q25 quality threshold and the strictest error-elimination algorithm, handled CDR3 identification, clonotype clustering and error correction. A nonparametric unseen species model using Euler transformation provided a lower-bound estimate of total TCR beta diversity. TCRdb reprocessing: public reads trimmed at Q25 with fastp, clones called with MiXCR, in-frame beta chains kept. Identical CDR3 proteins give one entry, which carries the most common genes and DNA. The V and J calls were not made by the authors but by TCRdb's processing. The sample has approximately 1.5 million distinct CDR3 sequences on record, around 36% of them singletons. Of the sample, roughly 10% falls within the top ten clones.

The donors were a few dozen Caucasian individuals from Russia, aged 6 to 90 years, who were systemically healthy. Each donor gave ten milliliters of peripheral blood, drawn into EDTA-treated Vacutainer tubes. Ficoll-Paque density-gradient centrifugation was used to isolate PBMCs, with at least 6.5 million per sample. Trizol reagent was used to extract total RNA from the PBMCs, yielding at least 5.5 micrograms per sample. For every donor, flow cytometry on a PBMC aliquot measured the percentage of naive CD45RAhigh/CD27high T cells. From cysteine to phenylalanine, the CDR3 is 17 amino acids long. Kept here is only the CDR3 DNA, which spans 51 bases and is read in frame from base 1. V was cut back by 4 bases and J by 4 bases, leaving a gap of 20 bases between them. The germline V gene (reference sequence) sets CDR1 to LNHDA and CDR2 to SQIVND.

Sequenced input: blood. This sequence originates from a woman in her 30s in good health. The rearrangement combines TRBV19 with TRBJ1-5, with the D gene not clear enough to name. The CDR3 amino acid sequence is: CASSTARPPWLNQPQHF. The DNA is TGTGCCAGTAGTACCGCCCGACCCCCATGGTTGAATCAGCCCCAGCATTTT.